This T cell receptor beta chain is drawn from a study of T-cell reconstitution after alpha-beta-depleted transplantation in children. A TCRbeta library incorporating unique molecular identifiers was prepared. TCRdb reprocessed the PCR reads via MiXCR and lists one record per CDR3 protein. The sample contains 300,000 to 400,000 distinct CDR3 sequences, around 15% of which appear only once. Points from the study as a whole: When one year had passed after transplant, most T-cell counts and diversity came from newly produced T cells. Surviving thymic progenitors and recipient T cells were the source of high TCRbeta diversity at day 60 in some patients. Roughly two months post-transplant, alpha-beta T cells reportedly originated from several hundred graft clones that had expanded.

This CDR3 region has 16 residues. The germline CDR1 and CDR2 sequences are SGHAT and FQNNGV. The J segment lost 0 bases and the V segment lost 1 base, leaving 5 bases of the junction unmatched. This clonotype was found many times. What it recognizes is unknown. This clonotype was obtained from a male patient between 2 and 10 years old who had a stem cell transplant for acute lymphoblastic leukemia, so the T cells may come from the graft donor. Sequenced material: PBMCs, mostly from graft donor cells, taken 360 days after TCRalphabeta/CD19-depleted stem cell transplant. The chain links TRBV11-2 to TRBJ2-7; 8 bases agree with TRBD1. CDR3 amino acids: CASSLAGTGFSYEQYF. The DNA of the CDR3 is TGTGCCAGCAGCTTAGCCGGGACAGGATTCTCCTACGAGCAGTACTTC.